A selection of T cell receptor beta chains follows, all from one sample in a study of shared T cell receptors in the human thymus. Generated by immunoSEQ multiplex PCR, the TCRdb table keeps only in-frame clones and is missing some. The data contain about 660,000 clones, approximately 88% of them seen just once; the ten biggest clones take up 0.0085% to 0.012%. These same records also appear under a second study, on human thymus T cells.

The sequenced material came from thymocytes. The receptors were sampled from a boy under two years old with a congenital heart defect. CDR3s include the opening cysteine and the closing phenylalanine or tryptophan.

TRBV27,16,TRBJ2-2,CASRSRGPSNTGELFF
TRBV11-2,18,TRBJ2-4,CASSLDLLAGPPKNIQYF
TRBV20-1,10,TRBJ1-2,CSARLSGYTF
TRBV28,14,TRBJ1-5,CASSLGQTYQPQHF
TRBV29-1,11,TRBJ1-1,CSVVQGAEAFF
TRBV5-6,13,TRBJ1-2,CASSPGQGYGYTF
TRBV6-5,15,TRBJ2-2,CASSYTPGDTGELFF
TRBV14,17,TRBJ2-4,CASSQEVGGVAKNIQYF
TRBV30,15,TRBJ1-4,CAWSPGVKTYEKLFF
TRBV9,17,TRBJ2-6,CASSYEDRDSGANVLTF
TRBV4-2,20,TRBJ2-3,CASSLARLRGPHPRTDTQYF
TRBV5-1,16,TRBJ2-7,CASSRGYTSADYEQYF
TRBV6-1,18,TRBJ1-2,CASSEEGGQGAQIYGYTF
TRBV5-1,13,TRBJ1-2,CASRGQGNYGYTF
TRBV7-9,17,TRBJ2-5,CASSLAPASGGSATQYF
TRBV5-8,14,TRBJ2-7,CASSQPHSTYEQYF
TRBV9,17,TRBJ2-4,CASSVAPSGGAKNIQYF
TRBV5-1,15,TRBJ2-5,CASSLVTGVPETQYF
TRBV19,15,TRBJ2-1,CASSPSGTTSNEQFF
TRBV2,13,TRBJ2-7,CATMRRSSYEQYF
TRBV11-1,12,TRBJ2-7,CASSLSFYEQYF
TRBV4-1,17,TRBJ2-5,CASSPTNLLVVGETQYF
TRBV25-1,18,TRBJ2-5,CASSDTSGGRGAMETQYF
TRBV5-1,14,TRBJ2-7,CASGGTGGAYEQYF
TRBV19,16,TRBJ2-7,CASSIETGGNLYEQYF
TRBV6-5,14,TRBJ1-5,CASSRQGFNQPQHF
TRBV4-2,16,TRBJ2-1,CASSQDWGQGHHEQFF
TRBV6-1,18,TRBJ1-5,CASSERTGREASNQPQHF
TRBV6-1,14,TRBJ2-5,CASSEDQSGETQYF
TRBV27,17,TRBJ2-1,CASSATPLGADNNEQFF
TRBV10-3,12,TRBJ2-1,CAISAQRDEQFF
TRBV5-8,13,TRBJ1-2,CATLDRQTDGYTF
TRBV5-4,17,TRBJ2-7,CASSRGPPGQGTYEQYF
TRBV27,14,TRBJ2-7,CASSLWVDSYEQYF
TRBV11-3,20,TRBJ2-7,CASSQSRGQGGRNYIYEQYF
TRBV12-5,19,TRBJ2-3,CASGSKATGTSGEGDTQYF
TRBV6-5,16,TRBJ1-1,CASSSSTVDLNTEAFF
TRBV5-1,18,TRBJ1-3,CASSQNGEHWVLGNTIYF
TRBV5-1,17,TRBJ2-7,CASSLIYKGQGSDEQYF
TRBV18,12,TRBJ2-7,CASTPVVVEQYF
TRBV6-5,15,TRBJ1-4,CASREWGEEDEKLFF
TRBV11-3,15,TRBJ2-7,CASSLVGGRGYEQYF
TRBV7-6,16,TRBJ2-7,CASSGRVAGQTYEQYF
TRBV15,13,TRBJ1-6,CATSGGGHSPLHF
TRBV4-3,17,TRBJ2-7,CASSPKGLQGAIYEQYF
TRBV18,16,TRBJ2-6,CASSRPGGGGANVLTF
TRBV4-3,16,TRBJ2-1,CASSQAAGEYGNEQFF
TRBV28,17,TRBJ1-5,CASSSGTGIHSNQPQHF
TRBV7-7,17,TRBJ2-3,CASSPSILGSGTDTQYF
TRBV28,18,TRBJ2-1,CASIPFLAGEHTYNEQFF
TRBV5-1,18,TRBJ2-7,CASSFDREGREGHYEQYF
TRBV9,14,TRBJ1-6,CASSVEGWNSPLHF
TRBV28,14,TRBJ2-4,CASTPQGRENIQYF
TRBV25-1,15,TRBJ1-5,CASSGGTEDNQPQHF
TRBV4-1,16,TRBJ1-2,CASSQEGGRGDHGYTF
TRBV5-6,14,TRBJ2-5,CASSHGTGEETQYF
TRBV5-4,12,TRBJ2-7,CASSQDSYEQYF
TRBV5-3,15,TRBJ1-2,CARSPRGQGAHGYTF
TRBV19,17,TRBJ2-5,CASSISIREHTQETQYF